This T cell receptor (beta chain) was sequenced for a study of shared clonotypes between healthy human individuals. Study findings and constraints: Relative to their counterparts shared across all four donors, non-shared clonotypes exhibited diminished generation probabilities.

The CDR3 contains 13 residues. Germline CDR1 reads ENHRY; CDR2 reads SYGVKD. V was cut by 6 bases and J by 0 bases, with 6 bases left in between. Sequencing used immunoSEQ multiplex PCR; TCRdb keeps in-frame clones, though not all of them. The data show millions of clones, about 93% seen once. About this clone: Its target is not known.

CD45RO negativity and positive selection for CCR7 defined naive CD8 cells, a population that excluded terminally differentiated effector memory CD45RA+ cells. Sequencing was done on a sample of naive CD8+ T cells from PBMCs. The chain employs TRBV10-3 and TRBJ1-3; D unclear. This receptor was identified in a man aged 18 to 30 in good health. Some clones in this sample may be carry-over from other donors' samples. CDR3: CAIRLGSGNTIYF. DNA of the CDR3: TGTGCCATCAGGCTAGGCTCTGGAAACACCATATATTTT.